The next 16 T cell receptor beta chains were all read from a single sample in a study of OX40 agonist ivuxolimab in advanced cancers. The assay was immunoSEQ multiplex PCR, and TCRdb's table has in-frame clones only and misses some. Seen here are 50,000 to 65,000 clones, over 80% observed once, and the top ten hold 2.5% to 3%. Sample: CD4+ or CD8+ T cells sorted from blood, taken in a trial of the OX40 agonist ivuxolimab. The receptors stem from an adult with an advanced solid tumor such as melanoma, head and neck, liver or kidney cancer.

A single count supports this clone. CDR3 nucleotide sequence: TGTGCCAGCAGCTACACAGGGACTTACTACGAGCAGTACTTC. Protein sequence: CASSYTGTYYEQYF. The chain carries TRBV7-9 and TRBJ2-7; TRBD1 or TRBD2 may be the D gene (6 bases each). V was clipped by 4 bases and J by 3 bases, with 13 bases between them. This CDR3 is built from 14 residues. From germline, CDR1 is SEHNR and CDR2 FQNEAQ (reference sequence).

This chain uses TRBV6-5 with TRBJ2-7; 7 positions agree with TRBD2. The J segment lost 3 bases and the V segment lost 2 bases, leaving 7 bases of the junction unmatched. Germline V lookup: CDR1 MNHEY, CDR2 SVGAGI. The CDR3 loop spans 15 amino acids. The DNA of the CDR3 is TGTGCCAGCAGTTACGGGAGGGGAGCGGACTACGAGCAGTACTTC. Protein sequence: CASSYGRGADYEQYF.

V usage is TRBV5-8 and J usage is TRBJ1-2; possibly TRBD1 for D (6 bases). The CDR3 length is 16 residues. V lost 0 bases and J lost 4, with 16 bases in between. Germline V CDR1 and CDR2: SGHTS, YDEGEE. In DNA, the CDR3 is TGTGCCAGCAGCTTGGCCTATTCGGGCAGGGGCTATGGCTACACCTTC. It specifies CASSLAYSGRGYGYTF.

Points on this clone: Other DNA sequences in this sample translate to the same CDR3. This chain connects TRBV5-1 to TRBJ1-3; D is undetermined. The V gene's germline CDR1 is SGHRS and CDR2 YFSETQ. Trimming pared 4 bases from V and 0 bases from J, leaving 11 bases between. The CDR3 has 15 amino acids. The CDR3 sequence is CASSGGALSGNTIYF. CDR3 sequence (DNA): TGCGCCAGCAGCGGCGGAGCACTCTCTGGAAACACCATATATTTT.

The CDR3 sequence: CASSLGGTRETQYF. The CDR3 nucleotides are TGTGCCAGCAGCTTGGGGGGGACCCGGGAGACCCAGTACTTC. This chain links TRBV11-3 with TRBJ2-5, with TRBD2 matching over 7 bases. The CDR3 contains 14 residues. Trimming at V came to 3 bases and at J to 5 bases, leaving 6 bases not matched to a gene. Germline V gene lookup returns CDR1 SGHNT and CDR2 YENEEA.

As DNA, the CDR3 is TGTGCCACCAGCAGAGATCCGGGACAGTACTATGGCTACACCTTC. Translating gives CATSRDPGQYYGYTF. The J gene is TRBJ1-2, the V gene TRBV15; 7 nucleotides match TRBD1. This CDR3 spans 15 amino acids. V dropped 0 bases and J dropped 3; count of bases not matched to a gene: 4. Per the germline V gene, CDR1 is LNHNV and CDR2 is YYDKDF (reference sequence).

CDR3 sequence: CASSTGDSFKAGELFF. CDR3 sequence (DNA): TGCGCCAGCAGCACTGGGGACAGTTTTAAGGCCGGGGAGCTGTTTTTT. The chain is built from TRBV5-1 and TRBJ2-2; 7 bases fit TRBD1. CDR1 SGHRS and CDR2 YFSETQ come from the germline V gene. The CDR3 is made up of 16 amino acids. The ends lost 4 bases at V and 6 bases at J; junction bases unmatched: 12.

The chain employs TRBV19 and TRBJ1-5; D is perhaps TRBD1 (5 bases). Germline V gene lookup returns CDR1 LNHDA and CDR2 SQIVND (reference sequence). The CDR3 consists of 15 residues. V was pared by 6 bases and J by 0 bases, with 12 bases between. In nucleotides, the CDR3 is TGTGCCAGTAGCATCCGGGGGAATAGCAATCAGCCCCAGCATTTT. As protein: CASSIRGNSNQPQHF. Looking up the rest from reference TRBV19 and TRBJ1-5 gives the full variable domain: DGGITQSPKYLFRKEGQNVTLSCEQNLNHDAMYWYRQDPGQGLRLIYYSQIVNDFQKGDIAEGYSVSREKKESFPLTVTSAQKNPTAFYLCASSIRGNSNQPQHFGDGTRLSIL.

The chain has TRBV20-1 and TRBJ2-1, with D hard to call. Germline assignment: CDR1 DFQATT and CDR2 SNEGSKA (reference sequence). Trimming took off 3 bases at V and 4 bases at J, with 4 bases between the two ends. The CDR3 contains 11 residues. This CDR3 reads CSARMYNEQFF. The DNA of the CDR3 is TGCAGTGCTAGGATGTACAATGAGCAGTTCTTC.

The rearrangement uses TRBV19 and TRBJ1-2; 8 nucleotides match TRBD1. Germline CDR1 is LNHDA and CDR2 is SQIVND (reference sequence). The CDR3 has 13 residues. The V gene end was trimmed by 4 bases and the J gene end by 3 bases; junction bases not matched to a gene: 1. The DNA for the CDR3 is TGTGCCAGTAGTAGGGGACAGGACTATGGCTACACCTTC. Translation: CASSRGQDYGYTF.

CDR3 bases: TGTGCCAGCAGCTTAATGGGCGGGTGGCAGTACTTC. Translated: CASSLMGGWQYF. The gene calls are TRBV7-9 and TRBJ2-7; the D gene is possibly TRBD2 (5 bases). V shed 2 bases and J shed 9 bases, with 11 bases lying between them. The CDR3 loop spans 12 amino acids. Germline V CDR1 and CDR2: SEHNR, FQNEAQ (reference sequence).

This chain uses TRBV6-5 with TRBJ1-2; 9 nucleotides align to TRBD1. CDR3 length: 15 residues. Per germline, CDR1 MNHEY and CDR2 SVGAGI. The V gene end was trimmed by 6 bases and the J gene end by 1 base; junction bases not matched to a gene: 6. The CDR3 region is CASSLTGGYNYGYTF. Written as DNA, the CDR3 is TGTGCCAGCAGCCTTACAGGGGGCTATAACTATGGCTACACCTTC.

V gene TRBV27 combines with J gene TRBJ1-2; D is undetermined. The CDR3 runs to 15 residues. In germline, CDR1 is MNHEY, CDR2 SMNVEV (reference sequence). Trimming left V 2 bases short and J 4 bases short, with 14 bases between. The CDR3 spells CASSLTPKGIYGYTF. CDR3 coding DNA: TGTGCCAGCAGTTTAACTCCTAAGGGCATCTATGGCTACACCTTC.

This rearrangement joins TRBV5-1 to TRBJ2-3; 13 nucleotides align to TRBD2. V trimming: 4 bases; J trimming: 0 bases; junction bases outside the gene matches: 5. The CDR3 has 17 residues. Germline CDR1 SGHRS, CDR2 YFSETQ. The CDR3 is CASSIGTSGISTDTQYF. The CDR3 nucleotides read TGCGCCAGCAGCATCGGGACTAGCGGGATCAGCACAGATACGCAGTATTTT.

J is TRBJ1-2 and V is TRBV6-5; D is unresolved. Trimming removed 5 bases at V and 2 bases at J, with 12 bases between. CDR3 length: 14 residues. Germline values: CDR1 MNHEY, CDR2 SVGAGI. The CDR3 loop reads CASSRERENYGYTF. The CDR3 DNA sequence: TGTGCCAGCAGTCGTGAAAGGGAGAACTATGGCTACACCTTC.

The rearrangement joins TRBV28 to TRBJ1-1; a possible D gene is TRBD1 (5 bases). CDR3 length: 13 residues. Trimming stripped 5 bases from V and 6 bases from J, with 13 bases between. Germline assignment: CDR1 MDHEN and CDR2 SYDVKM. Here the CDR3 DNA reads TGTGCCAGCAGTCTTCAGGGTGTCCCTGAAGCTTTCTTT. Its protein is CASSLQGVPEAFF.